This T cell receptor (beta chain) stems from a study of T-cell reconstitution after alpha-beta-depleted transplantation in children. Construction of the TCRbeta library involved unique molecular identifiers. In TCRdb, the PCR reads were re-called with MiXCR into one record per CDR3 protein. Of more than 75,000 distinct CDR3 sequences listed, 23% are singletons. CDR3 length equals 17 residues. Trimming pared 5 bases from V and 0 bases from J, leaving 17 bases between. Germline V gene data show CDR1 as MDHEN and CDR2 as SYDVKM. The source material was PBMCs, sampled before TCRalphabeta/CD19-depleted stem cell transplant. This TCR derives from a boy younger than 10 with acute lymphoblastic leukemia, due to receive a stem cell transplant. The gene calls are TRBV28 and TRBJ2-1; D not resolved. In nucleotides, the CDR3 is TGTGCCAGCAGTACTGAACTTCGCGGTGTCTCCTACAATGAGCAGTTCTTC. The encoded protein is CASSTELRGVSYNEQFF.